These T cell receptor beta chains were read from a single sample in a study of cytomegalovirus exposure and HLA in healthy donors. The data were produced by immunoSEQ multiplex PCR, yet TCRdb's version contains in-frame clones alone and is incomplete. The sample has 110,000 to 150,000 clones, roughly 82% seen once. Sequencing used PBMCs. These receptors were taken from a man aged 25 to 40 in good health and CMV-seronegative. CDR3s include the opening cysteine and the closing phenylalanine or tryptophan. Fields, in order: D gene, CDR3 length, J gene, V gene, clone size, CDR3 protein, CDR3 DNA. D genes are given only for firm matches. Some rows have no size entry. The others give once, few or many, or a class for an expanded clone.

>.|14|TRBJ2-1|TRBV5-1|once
CASSQDRVYNEQFF
TGCGCCAGCAGCCAGGACAGAGTCTACAATGAGCAGTTCTTC
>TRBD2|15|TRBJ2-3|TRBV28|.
CASSSAGPPADTQYF
TGTGCCAGCAGCTCAGCGGGGCCCCCGGCAGATACGCAGTATTTT
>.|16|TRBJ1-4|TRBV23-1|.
CASSQAPRGPNEKLFF
TGCGCCAGCAGTCAAGCCCCCAGGGGACCTAATGAAAAACTGTTTTTT
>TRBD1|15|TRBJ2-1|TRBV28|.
CASSPTGTAYNEQFF
TGTGCCAGCAGTCCGACCGGGACAGCATACAATGAGCAGTTCTTC
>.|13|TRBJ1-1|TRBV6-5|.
CASSYYRDTEAFF
TGTGCCAGCAGTTACTACCGGGATACTGAAGCTTTCTTT
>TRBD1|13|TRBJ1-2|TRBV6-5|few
CASSYDRAYGYTF
TGTGCCAGCAGTTACGACAGGGCTTATGGCTACACCTTC
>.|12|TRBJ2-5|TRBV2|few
CAVGRAGETQYF
TGTGCCGTAGGGCGGGCAGGAGAGACCCAGTACTTC
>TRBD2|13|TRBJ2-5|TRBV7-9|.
CANSRGVGETQYF
TGTGCCAACTCGCGGGGGGTCGGAGAGACCCAGTACTTC
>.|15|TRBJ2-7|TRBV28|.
CASSLWGTHRYEQYF
TGTGCCAGCAGTTTATGGGGCACCCACCGCTACGAGCAGTACTTC
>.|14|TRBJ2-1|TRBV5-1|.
CASSLLGSGYEQFF
TGCGCCAGCAGCTTGCTTGGGTCGGGATATGAGCAGTTCTTC
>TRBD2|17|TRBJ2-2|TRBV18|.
CASSPPTSGRNTGELFF
TGTGCCAGCTCACCACCGACTAGCGGGAGGAACACCGGGGAGCTGTTTTTT
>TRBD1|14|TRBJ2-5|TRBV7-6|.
CASSLDGQEETQYF
TGTGCCAGCAGCTTAGACGGACAGGAAGAGACCCAGTACTTC
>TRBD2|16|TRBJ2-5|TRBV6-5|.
CASSSLSGGARETQYF
TGTGCCAGCAGTTCCCTTAGCGGGGGGGCAAGAGAGACCCAGTACTTC
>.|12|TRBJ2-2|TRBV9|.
CASSVQTGELFF
TGTGCCAGCAGCGTACAAACCGGGGAGCTGTTTTTT
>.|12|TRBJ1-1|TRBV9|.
CASSVGGGRAFF
TGTGCCAGCAGCGTAGGGGGGGGTAGAGCTTTCTTT
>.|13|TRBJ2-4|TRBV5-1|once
CASSLATDSTQYF
TGCGCCAGCAGCTTGGCCACGGACTCCACTCAGTACTTC
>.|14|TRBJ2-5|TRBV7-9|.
CASNPSGAQETQYF
TGTGCCAGCAACCCGAGCGGAGCACAAGAGACCCAGTACTTC
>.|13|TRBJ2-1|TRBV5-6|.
CASSLGGSNEQFF
TGTGCCAGCAGCCTAGGAGGGTCCAATGAGCAGTTCTTC
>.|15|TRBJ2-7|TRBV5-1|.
CASSLRSSGLYEQYF
TGCGCCAGCAGCTTGAGATCCAGCGGGTTGTACGAGCAGTACTTC
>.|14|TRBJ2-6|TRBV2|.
CASLPNSGANVLTF
TGTGCCAGCCTTCCTAACTCTGGGGCCAACGTCCTGACTTTC
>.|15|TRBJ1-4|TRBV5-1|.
CASSLGAGRGEKLFF
TGCGCCAGCAGCTTGGGGGCAGGGCGCGGCGAAAAACTGTTTTTT
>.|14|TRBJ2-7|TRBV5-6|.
CANSLQGIGYEQYF
TGTGCCAACAGCTTGCAGGGTATAGGGTACGAGCAGTACTTC
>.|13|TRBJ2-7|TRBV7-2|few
CASSPLVSPEQYF
TGTGCCAGCAGTCCACTAGTTTCTCCCGAGCAGTACTTC
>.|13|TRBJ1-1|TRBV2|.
CASSNRVGTEAFF
TGTGCCAGCAGTAACAGGGTGGGCACTGAAGCTTTCTTT
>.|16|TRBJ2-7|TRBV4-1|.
CASSQEPAGSSYEQYF
TGCGCCAGCAGCCAAGAACCAGCGGGCTCCTCCTACGAGCAGTACTTC
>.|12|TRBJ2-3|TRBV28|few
CASSLDSDTQYF
TGTGCCAGCAGTTTGGACAGCGATACGCAGTATTTT
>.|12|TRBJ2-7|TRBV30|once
CAWSRGGYEQYF
TGTGCCTGGAGCCGAGGGGGTTACGAGCAGTACTTC
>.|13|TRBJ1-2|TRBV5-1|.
CASSPGTSYGYTF
TGCGCCAGCAGCCCTGGGACTTCCTATGGCTACACCTTC
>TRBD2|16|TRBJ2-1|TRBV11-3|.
CASSQTGLAGFREQFF
TGTGCCAGCAGCCAAACGGGACTAGCGGGGTTCAGGGAGCAGTTCTTC
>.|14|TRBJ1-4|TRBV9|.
CASSRSTGNEKLFF
TGTGCCAGCAGCAGATCTACAGGGAACGAAAAACTGTTTTTT
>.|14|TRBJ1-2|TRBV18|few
CASSSAGPRYGYTF
TGTGCCAGCTCCTCGGCGGGGCCTAGGTATGGCTACACCTTC
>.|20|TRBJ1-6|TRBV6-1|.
CASSGEREGVGGNWNSPLHF
TGTGCCAGCAGTGGAGAAAGGGAAGGGGTTGGGGGGAATTGGAATTCACCCCTCCACTTT
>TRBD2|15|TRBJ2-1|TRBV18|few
CASSPPGLAHNEQFF
TGTGCCAGCTCGCCACCGGGACTAGCCCACAATGAGCAGTTCTTC
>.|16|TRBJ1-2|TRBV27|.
CASSLSPVRGWSGYTF
TGTGCCAGCAGTTTATCTCCGGTGCGGGGGTGGAGTGGCTACACCTTC
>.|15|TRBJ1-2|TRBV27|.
CASSATGFISGGYTF
TGTGCCAGCAGTGCGACGGGTTTTATCTCTGGGGGCTACACCTTC
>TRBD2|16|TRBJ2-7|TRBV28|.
CASSLWTSGSSYEQYF
TGTGCCAGCAGTTTATGGACTAGCGGCAGCTCCTACGAGCAGTACTTC
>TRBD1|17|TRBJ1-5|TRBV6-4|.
CASSGTGQGAIHQPQHF
TGTGCCAGCAGTGGGACGGGACAGGGGGCCATACATCAGCCCCAGCATTTT
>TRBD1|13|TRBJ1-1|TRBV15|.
CATSRQGDTEAFF
TGTGCCACCAGCAGACAGGGGGACACTGAAGCTTTCTTT
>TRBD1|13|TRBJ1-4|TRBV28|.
CASSDGQVRKLFF
TGTGCCAGCAGCGATGGACAGGTACGAAAACTGTTTTTT